Given below is one T cell receptor beta chain in context. The antigen remains undetermined. The data were taken from a study of T-cell reconstitution after alpha-beta-depleted transplantation in children. The library targeted TCRbeta and was prepared with unique molecular identifiers. MiXCR, run by TCRdb on the PCR reads, gives a single entry per CDR3 protein. The table includes around 670,000 distinct CDR3 sequences, approximately 14% detected once. Findings and caveats of the study: Newly generated T cells supplied most T-cell counts and diversity one year post-transplant. Several hundred rapidly expanded clones from non-depleted graft cells reportedly supplied alpha-beta T cells about two months post-transplant. Surviving recipient cells, namely T cells and thymic progenitors, were the source of high day-60 TCRbeta diversity in some patients.

Germline-derived CDR1 and CDR2 are SNHLY and FYNNEI. This CDR3 is built from 15 residues. V was cut by 6 bases and J by 2 bases, with 16 bases left in between. The gene calls are TRBV2 and TRBJ2-5; D might be TRBD2 (6 bases). The material sequenced was PBMCs, taken before TCRalphabeta/CD19-depleted stem cell transplant. The sequence derives from a girl aged 2 to 10 with congenital amegakaryocytic thrombocytopenia, due to receive a stem cell transplant. The CDR3 nucleotides are TGTGCCAGCAGCCACTCACTAGCACCTCAAGAGACCCAGTACTTC. Translated: CASSHSLAPQETQYF.